This T cell receptor (beta chain) is from a study of T cell responses to AZD1222 COVID-19 vaccine. Study conclusions and caveats: Sampled repertoires all dated from after the peak T cell response. Clonal diversity may have been underestimated in mostly white British donors. Compared with day 0, the breadth and depth of the Spike-specific TCR repertoire rose significantly after two doses of AZD1222. Close to half of all spike-specific TCRs reportedly target regions of the variants that are unmutated.

Trimming removed 3 bases at V and 6 bases at J, with 15 bases between. Per the germline V gene, CDR1 is DFQATT and CDR2 is SNEGSKA (reference sequence). The CDR3 contains 13 residues. Sequencing was performed with immunoSEQ multiplex PCR; in TCRdb, only in-frame clones are kept and a portion is missing. Here the sample spans 180,000 or so clones, 94% being singletons. For this clone: Its antigen remains unknown.

The genes are TRBV20-1 and TRBJ2-7; weak D call: TRBD2 (7 bases). The material was peripheral blood, obtained on day 0 of AZD1222 vaccination. This TCR derives from an adult in good health. This CDR3 is CSASKGGVLEQYF. For the CDR3, the DNA is TGCAGTGCTAGTAAGGGGGGGGTTCTCGAGCAGTACTTC.